The present entry profiles one T cell receptor (beta chain) with its context. This clonotype was detected once. The antigen this receptor binds is unknown. At one of its ends the junction is not consistent with the germline gene, which may arise from a read error. The sample originates from a study of tumor and adjacent non-tumor tissue in lung cancer (dated by TCRdb to about 2018). Notes on the research overall: By cancer type, the cohort comprised around 11 adenocarcinoma patients, 2 squamous cell carcinoma patients and 1 small cell lung cancer patient. TCRbeta CDR3 sequencing was performed on fewer than 35 paired specimens, with one tumor sample and one normal lung sample collected per patient. The study compared bulk TCRbeta repertoires from lung tumor tissue and matched distant non-tumor lung tissue of approximately 15 lung cancer patients. Sequencing produced about 130,000,000 productive TCRbeta reads in total, an average of about 4.2 million reads per sample. Among the roughly 15 patients, ages ranged from roughly 30 to 85 years, some 10 were men and 5 were women, and disease was TNM stage I to III. What the authors observed across the whole study: Younger patients had significantly higher TCR diversity, and higher tumor TCR diversity was associated with shorter overall and disease-free survival. Only roughly 15 patients were in the cohort, and the authors stated that larger samples and more detailed clinical data are needed. A significantly larger cumulative share of the repertoire was made up by the top 100 clones in normal lung than in tumor tissue. Tumor tissue showed significantly greater TCR diversity (inverse Simpson) than normal lung tissue (approximately 430 vs 150, P = 0.0075, Mann-Whitney U test). Because peripheral blood was not sequenced, the blood TCRbeta repertoires of the lung cancer patients in the study went unexamined. Neither the sequencing platform nor unique molecular identifiers are mentioned in the methods.

RNA was isolated from bulk, unsorted tissue, and RNA quality was assessed with a NanoDrop ND-1000 and an Agilent 2100. The donors were newly diagnosed lung cancer patients admitted for thoracic surgery in China from August to November 2014 who had not received prior chemotherapy. Anyone who had undergone radiotherapy or chemotherapy before, or who had another cancer at the same time, was left out of the study. Surgical tissue pieces of about 1-2.3 cm3 were preserved in RNAlater solution and stored at -80 °C until use. Libraries were prepared through multiplex PCR. TCRdb lists the instrument as Illumina HiSeq 2500. TCRbeta libraries were constructed through three rounds of nested PCR with primers (Table S4) according to protocols adapted from ARM-PCR. Before sequencing, PCR products of 200-500 bp were cut from the gel and purified using the QIAquick gel extraction kit. On the authors' methods: Reads were cleaned using Trimmomatic, were merged into complete CDR3 sequences using FLASH, and were assigned to V(D)J germline segments using MiTCR. Clonal diversity was computed as the inverse Simpson's index with VDJtools. In-frame sequences without a premature stop codon were defined as productive reads. The public reads were run again by TCRdb, first through fastp at Q25 and then through MiXCR, and only productive beta chains were kept. A single entry per CDR3 protein holds the most common genes and DNA from its merged rows. The V and J calls here are based on TCRdb, not the publication. Here the sample has 75,000 to 100,000 distinct CDR3 sequences; approximately 65% occur a single time. Of the sample, approximately 16% is held by the ten largest clones.

The TCR originated in a man in his 60s with non-small cell lung cancer. The sequenced sample was lung tumor tissue.

The DNA sequence reads TGTGCAAGCAGTGGGACAGGGTGCTTGAGCAATCAGCCCCAGCATTTT. Its product reads: CASSGTGCLSNQPQHF. The chain links TRBV12-3 or TRBV12-4 with TRBJ1-5; 9 bases in between match TRBD1. The CDR3 contains 16 residues, cysteine and phenylalanine counted. Kept here is only the CDR3 DNA, which spans 48 bases and is read in frame from base 1.